This TCR beta chain stems from a study of blood T cell repertoires in COVID-19. About the research overall: PBMCs, B-cell-depleted T cells, or T cells were the source of the cDNA or gDNA that made up the material.

How the authors handled the data: Amplification of reference gene primers provided the estimated nucleated cell counts. Using immunoSEQ multiplex PCR, the repertoire was profiled, and TCRdb retains in-frame clones only, with some absent. The V and J calls and clone size come from that table; D and trimming were worked out from the DNA. The sample records hundreds of thousands of clones, around 85% being singletons. Only one count was recorded for this clone. Sequencing was performed on peripheral blood. This clonotype was sampled from an elderly woman with acute or convalescent COVID-19.

The CDR3 region is CASSLDRVNSPLHF. For the CDR3, the DNA is TGTGCCAGCAGCTTGGACAGGGTCAATTCACCCCTCCACTTT. The V and J genes are TRBV7-3 and TRBJ1-6, with 8 bases fitting TRBD1. V was clipped by 3 bases and J by 7 bases; unmatched bases: 2. From germline, CDR1 is SGHTA and CDR2 FQGTGA. CDR3 length equals 14 residues.